These 26 T cell receptor beta chains were all obtained from the same sample, sequenced in a study of T cell responses to AZD1222 COVID-19 vaccine. Clones were read by immunoSEQ multiplex PCR, and TCRdb kept only the in-frame ones, dropping some. The sample lists over 45,000 clones, 75% to 90% occurring once. The sample in question was peripheral blood, obtained 28 days after the second AZD1222 dose. The receptors stem from an adult who received the AZD1222 COVID-19 vaccine.

This clone was counted only a few times. This chain links TRBV6-5 with TRBJ1-1, with D unclear. From germline, CDR1 is MNHEY and CDR2 SVGAGI. This CDR3 is 13 amino acids long. V lost 7 bases, J lost 0 bases, and 9 bases lay in between. Here the CDR3 reads CASKEALNTEAFF. CDR3 DNA sequence: TGTGCCAGCAAAGAGGCGTTGAACACTGAAGCTTTCTTT.

Turning to this clone: An end of the junction does not agree with germline; a read error may underlie this. V usage is TRBV19 and J usage is TRBJ2-5; D unresolved. Germline V lookup: CDR1 LNHDA, CDR2 SQIVND (reference sequence). CDR3 length equals 13 residues. The DNA for the CDR3 is TGTGCCAGTAGTGTAGACGAGAAAGAGACCCAGTACTTC. This codes for CASSVDEKETQYF. Full variable domain (outside the CDR3, taken from reference TRBV19 and TRBJ2-5): DGGITQSPKYLFRKEGQNVTLSCEQNLNHDAMYWYRQDPGQGLRLIYYSQIVNDFQKGDIAEGYSVSREKKESFPLTVTSAQKNPTAFYLCASSVDEKETQYFGPGTRLLVL.

The rearrangement uses TRBV10-2 and TRBJ2-2; TRBD1 matches at 9 bases. There are 15 residues in the CDR3. With V trimmed by 4 bases and J by 7 bases, 7 bases remained unmatched. CDR1 is WSHSY, CDR2 SAAADI, per germline. Here the CDR3 reads CASSGRTGVIGELFF. Here the CDR3 DNA reads TGCGCCAGCAGTGGGCGGACAGGGGTGATCGGGGAGCTGTTTTTT.

J is TRBJ2-7 and V is TRBV27; possibly TRBD2 for D (6 bases). CDR1 is MNHEY, CDR2 SMNVEV, per germline (reference sequence). Trimming shortened V by 5 bases and J by 0 bases, and 8 bases separated the two germline ends. This CDR3 has 13 amino acids. The CDR3 nucleotides read TGTGCCAGCAGTCTCGGGGGCTCCTACGAGCAGTACTTC. Its protein is CASSLGGSYEQYF.

This clone was recorded only once. The V and J genes are TRBV7-8 and TRBJ2-1, with D possibly matching TRBD1 (6 bases). Trimming removed 4 bases from V and 0 bases from J, with 10 bases in between. The CDR3 runs 15 residues. Looked up from germline, CDR1 is SGHVS and CDR2 is FQNEAQ. Here the CDR3 reads CASSSRGPSYNEQFF. Here the CDR3 DNA reads TGTGCCAGCAGCTCCAGGGGACCCTCCTACAATGAGCAGTTCTTC.

The J gene is TRBJ2-1, the V gene TRBV3-1 (or the pseudogene TRBV3-2); D may be TRBD2 (5 bases). The V gene's germline CDR1 is LGHDT and CDR2 YNNKEL (reference sequence). The CDR3 is made up of 13 amino acids. V was cut by 0 bases and J by 7 bases, with 7 bases left in between. CDR3 residues: CASSQDTGNEQFF. Here the CDR3 DNA reads TGTGCCAGCAGCCAAGATACGGGGAATGAGCAGTTCTTC.

The rearrangement uses TRBV5-4 and TRBJ2-7; D unclear. Germline V gene sequence: CDR1 SGHNT, CDR2 YYREEE (reference sequence). The V gene lost 4 bases and the J gene lost 1 base, with 12 bases spanning the gap. This CDR3 region has 14 residues. CDR3 DNA sequence: TGTGCCAGCAGCCTCGAACGGATATCCTACGAGCAGTACTTC. This sequence encodes CASSLERISYEQYF.

This chain uses TRBV6-2 or TRBV6-3 with TRBJ2-3; TRBD2 aligns across 8 bases. V dropped 4 bases and J dropped 7; count of bases not matched to a gene: 7. The V gene's germline CDR1 is MNHEY and CDR2 SVGEGT. This CDR3 contains 14 residues. CDR3 protein: CASSSSGSVNTQYF. The CDR3 DNA reads TGTGCCAGCAGTTCTAGCGGGTCGGTTAATACGCAGTATTTT.

The sample holds one count of this clone. CDR3 DNA sequence: TGTGCCAGCAGTGAATCGTTCCAGCGGCGAGAGACCCAGTACTTC. Amino acids: CASSESFQRRETQYF. The rearrangement links TRBV6-1 to TRBJ2-5; maybe TRBD2 (5 bases). Germline lookup yields CDR1 MNHNS and CDR2 SASEGT. CDR3 length equals 15 residues. Deletions cut 2 bases from V and 4 bases from J, with 14 bases between.

The chain uses TRBV29-1 and TRBJ1-1; D gene unclear. Germline CDR1 and CDR2: SQVTM and ANQGSEA. The ends were cut back, 8 bases at V and 1 base at J, with 17 bases in the middle. The CDR3 loop spans 14 amino acids. Here the CDR3 reads CSTHESNTNTEAFF. The DNA for the CDR3 is TGCAGCACTCACGAGAGCAACACGAACACTGAAGCTTTCTTT.

This chain connects TRBV5-4 to TRBJ2-3, with a possible D match to TRBD1 (6 bases). Per germline, CDR1 SGHNT and CDR2 YYREEE (reference sequence). The CDR3 covers 13 residues. With 3 bases removed from V and 3 bases from J, the gap between germline ends came to 8 bases. CDR3 sequence reads: CASSSQGTDTQYF. CDR3 bases: TGTGCCAGCAGCTCGCAGGGGACAGATACGCAGTATTTT.

The rearrangement joins TRBV28 to TRBJ1-6; no clear D. The V end was cut by 3 bases, the J end by 9 bases, with 12 bases between. Germline assignment: CDR1 MDHEN and CDR2 SYDVKM. This CDR3 is 14 amino acids long. DNA for the CDR3: TGTGCCAGCAGTTTGCAACAGCAACGTTCACCCCTCCACTTT. Its translation is CASSLQQQRSPLHF.

This clone was seen only a few times. The rearrangement uses TRBV2 and TRBJ1-2; weak D call: TRBD1 (6 bases). CDR3 length equals 13 residues. V lost 4 bases and J lost 6, with 12 bases in between. CDR1 and CDR2 from the germline V gene are SNHLY and FYNNEI. CDR3 in amino acids: CASSGQGLDGYTF. In DNA form, the CDR3 reads TGTGCCAGCAGTGGGCAGGGGCTGGATGGCTACACCTTC.

V gene TRBV5-1 combines with J gene TRBJ2-7; 8 bases match TRBD2. Germline V gene data show CDR1 as SGHRS and CDR2 as YFSETQ. There are 15 residues in the CDR3. The V segment lost 0 bases and the J segment 6 bases; nucleotides outside the gene matches: 8. The CDR3 DNA reads as TGCGCCAGCAGCTTGGTATCAGCGGGGGCGTCCGAGCAGTACTTC. Translated: CASSLVSAGASEQYF.

This chain links TRBV6-7 with TRBJ2-6; D unclear. TRBV6-7 is reported as an ORF; its role is uncertain. This CDR3 is 15 amino acids long. V lost 3 bases, J lost 3 bases, and 9 bases lay in between. CDR3 coding DNA: TGTGCCAGCAGTTATCTCTTACGTGGGGCCAACGTCCTGACTTTC. Its translation is CASSYLLRGANVLTF.

This chain joins TRBV7-6 and TRBJ1-2, with TRBD1 matching 10 bases. The CDR3 is 16 residues long. Per germline, CDR1 SGHVS and CDR2 FNYEAQ. The V segment lost 5 bases and the J segment 8 bases; nucleotides outside the gene matches: 14. CDR3 region: CASSTPTGTGDGGYTF. DNA of the CDR3: TGTGCCAGCAGCACGCCTACCGGGACAGGGGACGGCGGCTACACCTTC.

The V call is TRBV18, the J call TRBJ1-2, with 7 bases fitting TRBD1. J was trimmed by 6 bases and V by 2 bases; bases with no gene match: 3. Germline assignment: CDR1 KGHSH and CDR2 LQKENI. The CDR3 totals 13 residues. The CDR3 spells CASSPTGDHGYTF. CDR3 DNA sequence: TGTGCCAGCTCACCAACAGGGGACCATGGCTACACCTTC.

This chain links TRBV10-3 with TRBJ2-1; a possible D gene is TRBD2 (6 bases). This CDR3 has 14 amino acids. Germline CDR1 and CDR2: ENHRY and SYGVKD. Trimming removed 4 bases at V and 6 bases at J, with 13 bases between. Here the CDR3 DNA reads TGTGCCATCAGTGTTGTGGGAGGCGGCAATGAGCAGTTCTTC. Its translation is CAISVVGGGNEQFF.

The gene calls are TRBV3-1 (or the pseudogene TRBV3-2) and TRBJ1-2; 9 nucleotides align to TRBD1. Per germline, CDR1 LGHDT and CDR2 YNNKEL (reference sequence). V dropped 0 bases and J dropped 2; count of bases not matched to a gene: 1. The CDR3 covers 15 residues. The CDR3 reads CASSQETGGNYGYTF. The CDR3 nucleotides are TGTGCCAGCAGCCAAGAAACAGGGGGCAACTATGGCTACACCTTC.

The J gene is TRBJ1-6, the V gene TRBV7-6; 7 bases fit TRBD1. Germline V CDR1 and CDR2: SGHVS, FNYEAQ. V trimming: 3 bases; J trimming: 7 bases; junction bases outside the gene matches: 9. The CDR3 spans 16 residues. The chain's CDR3 is CASSLLPGQKNSPLHF. CDR3 in DNA: TGTGCCAGCAGCTTGCTACCGGGACAGAAGAATTCACCCCTCCACTTT.

The genes are TRBV3-1 (or the pseudogene TRBV3-2) and TRBJ1-1, with TRBD1 as a possible D gene (6 bases). CDR1 is LGHDT and CDR2 is YNNKEL in the germline V gene (reference sequence). The ends were cut back, 0 bases at V and 12 bases at J, with 20 bases in the middle. This CDR3 comprises 15 residues. The CDR3 sequence is CASSQDYGIGGGTFF. In DNA form, the CDR3 reads TGTGCCAGCAGCCAAGATTACGGGATCGGGGGCGGGACTTTCTTT.

The J gene is TRBJ2-7, the V gene TRBV4-3; 7 nucleotides agree with TRBD1. The CDR3 extends over 14 amino acids. Germline V gives CDR1 LGHNA, CDR2 YSLEER. J was trimmed by 1 base and V by 3 bases; bases with no gene match: 3. For the CDR3, the DNA is TGCGCCAGCAGCCAGCGGACAGGATCCTACGAGCAGTACTTC. It translates to CASSQRTGSYEQYF.

The chain carries TRBV7-8 and TRBJ2-5; 8 nucleotides align to TRBD1. V shed 5 bases and J 2 bases; nucleotides not matched to a gene: 4. The CDR3 has 14 amino acids. Germline V gene lookup returns CDR1 SGHVS and CDR2 FQNEAQ. The CDR3 coding sequence is TGTGCCAGCAGCCGGGGGACAGGACAAGAGACCCAGTACTTC. Its protein product is CASSRGTGQETQYF.

J is TRBJ2-3 and V is TRBV7-3; no reliable D call. The CDR3 runs to 14 residues. Germline values: CDR1 SGHTA, CDR2 FQGTGA. The V end was cut by 6 bases, the J end by 4 bases, with 14 bases between. The CDR3 bases are TGTGCCAGCAGTCACTCCGGGCAGGCAGATACGCAGTATTTT. It translates to CASSHSGQADTQYF.

The chain has TRBV11-3 and TRBJ2-5; unclear D gene. The CDR3 is 13 residues long. Germline CDR1 is SGHNT and CDR2 is YENEEA. Trimming removed 0 bases at V and 3 bases at J, with 5 bases between. CDR3 in DNA: TGTGCCAGCAGCTTAGAAAGGGAAGAGACCCAGTACTTC. Its protein product is CASSLEREETQYF.

On this clone itself: Its ends do not fully match the called genes, so a read error is possible. This chain joins TRBV29-1 and TRBJ1-4; the D gene is possibly TRBD1 (5 bases). This CDR3 contains 13 residues. Per the germline V gene, CDR1 is SQVTM and CDR2 is ANQGSEA. CDR3 in amino acids: CSVEGDENEKLFF. DNA for the CDR3: TGCAGCGTCGAAGGGGACGAAAATGAAAAACTGTTTTTT.